Below are 32 T cell receptor beta chains sequenced from a single sample in a study of high-grade serous ovarian cancer treatment subgroups. The method was immunoSEQ multiplex PCR; TCRdb's version includes in-frame clones alone and lacks a portion of them. The data show roughly 4,500 clones, roughly three quarters seen once. Tumor samples were taken before definitive surgery or chemotherapy. The specimen sequenced was tumor tissue. These TCRs come from a human donor with high-grade serous ovarian cancer.

This clone was counted between two and nine times. V and J are TRBV4-3 and TRBJ2-1; D is perhaps TRBD1 (5 bases). CDR1 and CDR2 (germline): LGHNA, YSLEER. The CDR3 length is 14 residues. Trimming stripped 3 bases from V and 10 bases from J, with 16 bases between. This CDR3 reads CASSHRVTGSEQFF. CDR3 DNA sequence: TGCGCCAGCAGCCACCGCGTCACAGGATCCGAGCAGTTCTTC.

The chain joins TRBV5-1 to TRBJ1-6; weak D call: TRBD1 (6 bases). The CDR3 sequence is 15 residues long. Germline V gene lookup returns CDR1 SGHRS and CDR2 YFSETQ. V lost 0 bases and J 8 bases, leaving 12 bases between the germline ends. The DNA for the CDR3 is TGCGCCAGCAGCTTGGAAGGGGGGAAGGATTCACCCCTCCACTTT. It yields the protein CASSLEGGKDSPLHF.

This chain joins TRBV2 and TRBJ1-4; tentative D call: TRBD1 (5 bases). The V end lost 2 bases, the J end lost 1 base, and 8 bases lay between the germline ends. The germline V gene encodes CDR1 SNHLY and CDR2 FYNNEI. CDR3 length equals 15 residues. CDR3: CASSEQQGTNEKLFF. The CDR3 DNA sequence: TGTGCCAGCAGTGAACAGCAGGGAACTAATGAAAAACTGTTTTTT.

This chain uses TRBV7-8 with TRBJ2-7; D unresolved. Trimming stripped 5 bases from V and 0 bases from J, with 11 bases between. Looked up from germline, CDR1 is SGHVS and CDR2 is FQNEAQ. The CDR3 spans 14 residues. The chain's CDR3 is CASSLMVGSYEQYV. CDR3 nucleotides: TGTGCCAGCAGCCTCATGGTGGGCTCCTACGAGCAGTACGTC.

The rearrangement uses TRBV7-9 and TRBJ2-1, with TRBD2 matching 8 bases. Germline V gives CDR1 SEHNR, CDR2 FQNEAQ (reference sequence). Trimming took 3 bases from V and 4 from J; bases not matched to a gene: 8. The CDR3 contains 16 residues. In DNA form, the CDR3 reads TGTGCCAGCAGCTTTTCCGGGACTAGGATATACAATGAGCAGTTCTTC. Protein sequence: CASSFSGTRIYNEQFF.

This clone turned up a few times. This chain links TRBV5-6 with TRBJ1-2; TRBD1 matches 7 bases. The junction had 19 bases not matched to a gene; V was cut back by 4 bases and J by 1 base. Germline V CDR1 and CDR2: SGHDT, YYEEEE. The CDR3 totals 19 residues. CDR3: CASSPVAQGTDHLNYGYTF. The CDR3 coding sequence is TGTGCCAGCAGCCCCGTGGCACAGGGGACGGATCACCTTAACTATGGCTACACCTTC.

J is TRBJ2-2 and V is TRBV5-1; D not resolved. CDR1 and CDR2 from the germline V gene are SGHRS and YFSETQ. The V end lost 5 bases, the J end lost 0 bases, and 8 bases lay between the germline ends. CDR3 size: 14 residues. The CDR3 coding sequence is TGCGCCAGCAGGTGGATCGCGAACACCGGGGAGCTGTTTTTT. This translates into CASRWIANTGELFF.

The CDR3 sequence: CASSYSPSEGGEQYF. The CDR3 nucleotides read TGTGCCAGCAGTTACTCCCCAAGCGAGGGGGGGGAGCAGTACTTC. The chain carries TRBV6-6 and TRBJ2-7, with a weak D call TRBD2 (7 bases). Trimming shortened V by 0 bases and J by 7 bases, and 16 bases separated the two germline ends. Germline-derived CDR1 and CDR2 are MNHNY and SVGAGI (reference sequence). The CDR3 totals 15 residues.

The chain couples TRBV18 to TRBJ2-1, with D possibly matching TRBD2 (5 bases). CDR1 KGHSH and CDR2 LQKENI come from the germline V gene. This CDR3 comprises 12 residues. V dropped 6 bases and J dropped 7 bases, with 10 bases sitting between them. Here the CDR3 reads CASSTPGNEQFF. CDR3 coding DNA: TGTGCCAGCTCTACTCCGGGGAATGAGCAGTTCTTC.

This chain connects TRBV11-2 to TRBJ2-7; 7 nucleotides line up with TRBD2. The CDR3 spans 17 residues. The V gene end was trimmed by 5 bases and the J gene end by 2 bases; junction bases not matched to a gene: 15. CDR1 and CDR2 (germline): SGHAT, FQNNGV. CDR3 sequence: CASSPASGGDRAYEQYV. The CDR3 coding sequence is TGTGCCAGCAGCCCGGCGTCTGGGGGGGACCGAGCCTACGAGCAGTACGTC.

This clone has just a few counts. The V call is TRBV6-5, the J call TRBJ1-1; 7 nucleotides line up with TRBD1. The germline CDR1 and CDR2 sequences are MNHEY and SVGAGI. This CDR3 has 15 residues. With V trimmed by 6 bases and J by 1 base, 8 bases remained unmatched. CDR3 in amino acids: CASRDIQGKNTEAFF. The CDR3 nucleotides are TGTGCCAGCAGAGATATACAGGGGAAGAACACTGAAGCTTTCTTT.

The chain carries TRBV28 and TRBJ1-2; 7 nucleotides line up with TRBD1. V dropped 6 bases and J dropped 4; count of bases not matched to a gene: 5. Per germline, CDR1 MDHEN and CDR2 SYDVKM. This CDR3 has 13 residues. The CDR3 DNA reads as TGTGCCAGCAGCCTGGGACAGCTCTATGGCTACACCTTC. This encodes CASSLGQLYGYTF.

This clone appeared once. The chain has TRBV7-6 and TRBJ2-5; TRBD1 or TRBD2 may be the D gene (5 bases each). The CDR3 length is 18 residues. Trimming took off 1 base at V and 4 bases at J, with 22 bases between the two ends. Germline V gives CDR1 SGHVS, CDR2 FNYEAQ. CDR3: CASSLVGAGSNIGETQYF. Here the CDR3 DNA reads TGTGCCAGCAGCTTAGTCGGGGCAGGGAGCAACATCGGAGAGACCCAGTACTTC.

This chain uses TRBV2 with TRBJ1-2; the D gene is possibly TRBD1 (5 bases). Deletions cut 5 bases from V and 4 bases from J, with 11 bases between. From germline, CDR1 is SNHLY and CDR2 FYNNEI. The CDR3 spans 13 residues. The CDR3, as DNA: TGTGCCAGCAGTACCAGGGTTGTCTATGGCTACACCTTC. It encodes CASSTRVVYGYTF.

V usage is TRBV6-6 and J usage is TRBJ2-1; perhaps TRBD2 as D (5 bases). Trimming removed 5 bases at V and 14 bases at J, with 13 bases between. Germline V gene lookup returns CDR1 MNHNY and CDR2 SVGAGI (reference sequence). The CDR3 loop spans 11 amino acids. The CDR3 DNA reads as TGTGCCAGCAGTCTAGTGGGGAGTGAGTTCTTC. Its translation is CASSLVGSEFF.

This rearrangement joins TRBV19 to TRBJ2-6; TRBD1 might be the D (6 bases). In germline, CDR1 is LNHDA, CDR2 SQIVND (reference sequence). This CDR3 spans 18 amino acids. V gave up 3 bases and J gave up 1 base, with 16 bases separating them. The CDR3 coding sequence is TGTGCCAGTAGTATGGGGGCCATAGCGCTTTCTGGGGCCAACGTCCTGACTTTC. It specifies CASSMGAIALSGANVLTF.

The chain couples TRBV6-1 to TRBJ2-3, with TRBD1 matching 8 bases. The CDR3 consists of 13 residues. Losses at the gene ends were 6 bases for V and 2 bases for J; bases not matched to a gene: 1. Germline V gene lookup returns CDR1 MNHNS and CDR2 SASEGT. As DNA, the CDR3 is TGTGCCAGCAGGGACAGGGTCACAGATACGCAGTATTTT. Protein: CASRDRVTDTQYF.

On this clone: Distinct nucleotide sequences in the sample also encode this CDR3. The rearrangement links TRBV2 to TRBJ1-1; D unresolved. Trimming took 1 base from V and 0 from J, leaving 6 bases between them. The CDR3 sequence is 14 residues long. Looked up from germline, CDR1 is SNHLY and CDR2 is FYNNEI. As DNA, the CDR3 is TGTGCCAGCAGTGAAGGACAATTGAACACTGAAGCTTTCTTT. It yields the protein CASSEGQLNTEAFF.

This chain joins TRBV9 and TRBJ1-1; possible D gene TRBD1, 5 bases. The CDR3 consists of 14 residues. Trimming took off 0 bases at V and 4 bases at J, with 10 bases between the two ends. CDR1 is SGDLS, CDR2 YYNGEE, per germline. CDR3 amino acids: CASSVASGATEAFF. The CDR3 DNA follows: TGTGCCAGCAGCGTAGCAAGTGGGGCCACTGAAGCTTTCTTT.

The J gene is TRBJ1-1, the V gene TRBV5-3; unclear D gene. TRBV5-3 qualifies as an ORF whose function is uncertain. There are 20 residues in the CDR3. Trimming shortened V by 0 bases and J by 3 bases, and 27 bases separated the two germline ends. CDR3 nucleotide sequence: TGTGCCAGAAGCTTGGGTGCAGAGCCCCATTTAAGTTTCCCCTACACTGAAGCTTTCTTT. It translates to CARSLGAEPHLSFPYTEAFF.

This clone was seen a handful of times. V gene TRBV15 combines with J gene TRBJ1-6, with 7 nucleotides matching TRBD1. Germline V gene sequence: CDR1 LNHNV, CDR2 YYDKDF (reference sequence). The CDR3 contains 17 residues. V dropped 0 bases and J dropped 6; count of bases not matched to a gene: 8. The CDR3 protein is CATSRDQGGYRNSPLHF. CDR3 coding DNA: TGTGCCACCAGCAGAGATCAAGGGGGCTACCGTAATTCACCCCTCCACTTT.

This clone came up a few times. This chain uses TRBV11-2 with TRBJ1-6; a possible D gene is TRBD1 (5 bases). The germline gives CDR1 SGHAT, CDR2 FQNNGV. V was trimmed by 5 bases and J by 7 bases, leaving 15 bases between them. This CDR3 comprises 15 residues. The CDR3 region is CASSIRQSLNSPLHF. CDR3 nucleotides: TGTGCCAGCAGCATACGACAGTCGTTAAATTCACCCCTCCACTTT.

This chain joins TRBV27 and TRBJ1-6; 7 nucleotides match TRBD1. CDR1 and CDR2 from the germline V gene are MNHEY and SMNVEV (reference sequence). The CDR3 has 17 residues. Unmatched junction bases numbered 17, after V lost 5 bases and J lost 10 bases. CDR3 nucleotide sequence: TGTGCCAGCAGTAACCACCCTACAGGGGCCAAGGTCTCACCCCTCCACTTT. Protein: CASSNHPTGAKVSPLHF.

J is TRBJ2-5 and V is TRBV2, with D unresolved. V dropped 2 bases and J dropped 5 bases, with 9 bases sitting between them. Germline CDR1 is SNHLY and CDR2 is FYNNEI. CDR3 length equals 13 residues. CDR3 residues: CASSETRAETQYF. The CDR3 DNA reads as TGTGCCAGCAGTGAAACCCGTGCGGAGACCCAGTACTTC. Full variable domain (missing parts from reference TRBV2 and TRBJ2-5): EPEVTQTPSHQVTQMGQEVILRCVPISNHLYFYWYRQILGQKVEFLVSFYNNEISEKSEIFDDQFSVERPDGSNFTLKIRSTKLEDSAMYFCASSETRAETQYFGPGTRLLVL.

The V gene is TRBV27, the J gene TRBJ2-7; 8 bases fit TRBD1. J was trimmed by 2 bases and V by 4 bases; bases with no gene match: 4. Germline CDR1 and CDR2: MNHEY and SMNVEV (reference sequence). This CDR3 spans 14 amino acids. CDR3 sequence reads: CASSYRDRTYEQYF. DNA of the CDR3: TGTGCCAGCAGTTATCGGGACAGGACCTACGAGCAGTACTTC.

The chain employs TRBV14 and TRBJ1-1, with D tentatively TRBD1 (5 bases). The germline gives CDR1 SGHDN, CDR2 FVKESK. Trimming left V 2 bases short and J 4 bases short, with 14 bases between. The CDR3 loop spans 15 amino acids. The chain's CDR3 is CASSQQTGGSTEAFF. CDR3 in DNA: TGTGCCAGCAGCCAACAAACAGGAGGGAGCACTGAAGCTTTCTTT.

The chain is built from TRBV23-1 and TRBJ1-1, with 12 bases fitting TRBD1. TRBV23-1 is designated an ORF whose function remains uncertain. Trimming removed 0 bases from V and 10 bases from J; junction bases left unmatched: 6. This CDR3 region has 15 residues. The CDR3 DNA follows: TGCGCCAGCAGTCAATCCCGGGACAGGGGGCTGGGAGCTTTCTTT. As protein: CASSQSRDRGLGAFF.

V is TRBV6-6 and J is TRBJ1-5; possible D gene TRBD1, 6 bases. Germline assignment: CDR1 MNHNY and CDR2 SVGAGI (reference sequence). The CDR3 is 15 residues long. V shed 2 bases and J shed 1 base, with 9 bases lying between them. The CDR3 coding sequence is TGTGCCAGCAGTTACAGCGGACAGAGCAATCAGCCCCAGCATTTT. Translating gives CASSYSGQSNQPQHF.

J is TRBJ2-5 and V is TRBV9, with TRBD1 matching over 7 bases. The junction had 6 bases not matched to a gene; V was cut back by 2 bases and J by 5 bases. The CDR3 contains 14 residues. CDR1 is SGDLS, CDR2 YYNGEE, per germline. This CDR3 reads CASSVGTDSETQYF. In DNA form, the CDR3 reads TGTGCCAGCAGCGTGGGGACAGATTCTGAGACCCAGTACTTC.

The V call is TRBV9, the J call TRBJ1-6; 7 bases map to TRBD1. Germline CDR1 is SGDLS and CDR2 is YYNGEE. The CDR3 contains 15 residues. V was pared by 3 bases and J by 5 bases, with 5 bases of the junction left unmatched. CDR3 DNA: TGTGCCAGCAGCGCCCGGGGGACAGATAATTCACCCCTCCACTTT. Its protein product is CASSARGTDNSPLHF.

This chain connects TRBV6-5 to TRBJ2-2; no clear D. Germline values: CDR1 MNHEY, CDR2 SVGAGI. The V end was cut by 6 bases, the J end by 0 bases, with 11 bases between. The CDR3 totals 15 residues. The CDR3 sequence is CASRDQRANTGELFF. DNA of the CDR3: TGTGCCAGCAGGGATCAACGGGCGAACACCGGGGAGCTGTTTTTT.

The V call is TRBV9, the J call TRBJ1-2, with D possibly matching TRBD1 (5 bases). Germline V gives CDR1 SGDLS, CDR2 YYNGEE. The CDR3 totals 17 residues. With 0 bases removed from V and 0 bases from J, the gap between germline ends came to 15 bases. The CDR3 region is CASSVEASQGSNYGYTF. CDR3 DNA sequence: TGTGCCAGCAGCGTAGAAGCCAGCCAGGGCTCTAACTATGGCTACACCTTC.